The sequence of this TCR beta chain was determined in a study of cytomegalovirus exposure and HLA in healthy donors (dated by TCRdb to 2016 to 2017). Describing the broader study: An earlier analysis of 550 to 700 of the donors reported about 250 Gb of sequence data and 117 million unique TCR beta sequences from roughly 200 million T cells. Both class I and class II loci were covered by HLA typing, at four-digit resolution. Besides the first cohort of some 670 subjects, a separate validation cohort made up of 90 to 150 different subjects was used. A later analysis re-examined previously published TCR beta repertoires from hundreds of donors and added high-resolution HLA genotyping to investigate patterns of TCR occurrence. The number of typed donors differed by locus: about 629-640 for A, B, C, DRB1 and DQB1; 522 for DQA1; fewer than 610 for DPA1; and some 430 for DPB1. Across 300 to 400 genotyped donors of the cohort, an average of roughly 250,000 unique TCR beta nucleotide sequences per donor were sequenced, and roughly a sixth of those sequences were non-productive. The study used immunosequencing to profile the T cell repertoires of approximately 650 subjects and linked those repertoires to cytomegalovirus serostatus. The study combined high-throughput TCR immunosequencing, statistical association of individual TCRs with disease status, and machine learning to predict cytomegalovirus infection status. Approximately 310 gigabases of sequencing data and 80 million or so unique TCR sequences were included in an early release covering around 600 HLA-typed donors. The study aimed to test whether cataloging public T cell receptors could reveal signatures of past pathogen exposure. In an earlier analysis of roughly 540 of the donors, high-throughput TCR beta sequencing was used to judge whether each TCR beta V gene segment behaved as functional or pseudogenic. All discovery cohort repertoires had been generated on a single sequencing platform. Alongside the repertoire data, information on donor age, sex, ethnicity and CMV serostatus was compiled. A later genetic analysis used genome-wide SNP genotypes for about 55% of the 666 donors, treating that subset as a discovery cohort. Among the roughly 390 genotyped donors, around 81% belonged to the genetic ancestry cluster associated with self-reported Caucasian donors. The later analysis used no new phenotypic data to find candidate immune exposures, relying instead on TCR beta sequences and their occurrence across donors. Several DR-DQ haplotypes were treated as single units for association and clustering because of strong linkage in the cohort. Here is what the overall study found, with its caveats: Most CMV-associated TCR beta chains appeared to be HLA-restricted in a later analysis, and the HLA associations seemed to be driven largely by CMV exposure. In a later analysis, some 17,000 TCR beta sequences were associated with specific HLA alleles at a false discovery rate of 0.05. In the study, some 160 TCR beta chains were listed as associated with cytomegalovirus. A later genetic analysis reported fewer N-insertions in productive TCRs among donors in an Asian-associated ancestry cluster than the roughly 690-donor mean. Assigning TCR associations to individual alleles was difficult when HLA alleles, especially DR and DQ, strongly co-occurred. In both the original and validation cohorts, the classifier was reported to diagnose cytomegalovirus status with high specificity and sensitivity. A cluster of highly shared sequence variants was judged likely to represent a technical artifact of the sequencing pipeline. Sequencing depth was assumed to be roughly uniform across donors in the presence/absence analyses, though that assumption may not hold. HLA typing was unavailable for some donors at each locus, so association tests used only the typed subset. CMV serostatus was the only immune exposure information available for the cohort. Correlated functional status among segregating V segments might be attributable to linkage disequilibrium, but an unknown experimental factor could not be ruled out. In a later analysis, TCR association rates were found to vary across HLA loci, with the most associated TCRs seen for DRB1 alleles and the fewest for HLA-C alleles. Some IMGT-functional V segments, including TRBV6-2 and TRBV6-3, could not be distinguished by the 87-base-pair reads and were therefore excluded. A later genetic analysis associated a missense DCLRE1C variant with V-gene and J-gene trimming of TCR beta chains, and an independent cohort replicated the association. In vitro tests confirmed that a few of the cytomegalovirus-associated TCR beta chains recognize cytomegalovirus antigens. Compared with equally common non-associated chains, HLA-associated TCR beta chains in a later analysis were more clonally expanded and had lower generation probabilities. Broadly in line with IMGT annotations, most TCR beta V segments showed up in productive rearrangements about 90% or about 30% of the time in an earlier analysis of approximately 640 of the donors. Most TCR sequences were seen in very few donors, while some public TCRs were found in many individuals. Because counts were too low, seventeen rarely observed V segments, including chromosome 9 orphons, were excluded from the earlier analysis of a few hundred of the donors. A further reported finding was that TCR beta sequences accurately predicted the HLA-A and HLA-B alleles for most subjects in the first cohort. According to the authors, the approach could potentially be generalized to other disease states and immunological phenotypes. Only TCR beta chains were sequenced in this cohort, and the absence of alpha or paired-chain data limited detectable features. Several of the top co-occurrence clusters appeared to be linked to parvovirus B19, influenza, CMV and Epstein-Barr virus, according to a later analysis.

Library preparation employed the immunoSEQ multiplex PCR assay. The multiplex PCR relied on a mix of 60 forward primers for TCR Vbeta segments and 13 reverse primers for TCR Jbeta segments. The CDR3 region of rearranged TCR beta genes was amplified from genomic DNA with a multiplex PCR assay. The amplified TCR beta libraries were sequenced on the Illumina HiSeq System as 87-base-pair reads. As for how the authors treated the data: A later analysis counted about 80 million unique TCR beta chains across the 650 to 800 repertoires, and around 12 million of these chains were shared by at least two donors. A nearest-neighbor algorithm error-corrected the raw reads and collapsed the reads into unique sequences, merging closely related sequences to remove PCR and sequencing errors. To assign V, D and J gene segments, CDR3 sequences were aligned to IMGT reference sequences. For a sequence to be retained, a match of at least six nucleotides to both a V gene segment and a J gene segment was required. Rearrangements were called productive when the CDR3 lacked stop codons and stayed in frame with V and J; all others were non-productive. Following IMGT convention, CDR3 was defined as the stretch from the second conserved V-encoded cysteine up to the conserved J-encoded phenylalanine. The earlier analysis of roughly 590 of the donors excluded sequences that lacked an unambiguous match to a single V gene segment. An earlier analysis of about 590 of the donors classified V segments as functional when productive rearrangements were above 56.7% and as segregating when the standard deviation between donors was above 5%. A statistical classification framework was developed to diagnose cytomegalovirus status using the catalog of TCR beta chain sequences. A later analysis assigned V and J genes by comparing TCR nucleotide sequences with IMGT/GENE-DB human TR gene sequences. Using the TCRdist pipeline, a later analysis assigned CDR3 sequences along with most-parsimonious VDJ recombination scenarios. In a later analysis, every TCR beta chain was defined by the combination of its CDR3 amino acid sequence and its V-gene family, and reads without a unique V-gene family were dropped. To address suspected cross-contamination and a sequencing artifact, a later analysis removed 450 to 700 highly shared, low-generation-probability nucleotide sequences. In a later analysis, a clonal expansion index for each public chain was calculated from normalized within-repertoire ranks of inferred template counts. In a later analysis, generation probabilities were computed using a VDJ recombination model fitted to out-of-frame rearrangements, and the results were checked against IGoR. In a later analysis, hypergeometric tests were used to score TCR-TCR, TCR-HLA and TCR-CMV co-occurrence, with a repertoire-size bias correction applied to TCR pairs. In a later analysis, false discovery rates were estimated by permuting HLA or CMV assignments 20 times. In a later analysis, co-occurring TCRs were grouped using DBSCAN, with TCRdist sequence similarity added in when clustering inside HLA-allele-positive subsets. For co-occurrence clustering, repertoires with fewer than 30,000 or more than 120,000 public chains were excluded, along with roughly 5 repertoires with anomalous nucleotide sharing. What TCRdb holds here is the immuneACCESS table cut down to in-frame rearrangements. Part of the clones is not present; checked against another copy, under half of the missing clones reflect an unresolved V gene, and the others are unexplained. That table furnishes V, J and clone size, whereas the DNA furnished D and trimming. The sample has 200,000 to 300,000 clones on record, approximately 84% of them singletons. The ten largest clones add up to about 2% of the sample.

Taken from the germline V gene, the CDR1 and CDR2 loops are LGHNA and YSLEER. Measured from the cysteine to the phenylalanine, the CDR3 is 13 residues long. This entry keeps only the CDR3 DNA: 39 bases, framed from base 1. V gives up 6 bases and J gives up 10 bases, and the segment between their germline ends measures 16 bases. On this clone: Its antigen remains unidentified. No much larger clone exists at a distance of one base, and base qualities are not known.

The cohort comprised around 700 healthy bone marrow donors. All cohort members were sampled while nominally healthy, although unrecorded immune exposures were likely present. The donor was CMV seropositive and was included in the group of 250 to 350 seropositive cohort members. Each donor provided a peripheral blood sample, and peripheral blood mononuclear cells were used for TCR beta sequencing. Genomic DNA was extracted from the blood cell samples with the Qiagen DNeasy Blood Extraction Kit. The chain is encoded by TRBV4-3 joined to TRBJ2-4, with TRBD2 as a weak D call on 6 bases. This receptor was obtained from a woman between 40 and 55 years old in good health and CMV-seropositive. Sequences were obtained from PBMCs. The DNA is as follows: TGCGCCAGCAGTCACTCCCGGGACTGGATTCAGTACTTC. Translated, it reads CASSHSRDWIQYF.